This T cell receptor beta chain appears in the sequencing data of a study of beta chain features in type 1 diabetes. The germline CDR1 and CDR2 sequences are SGDLS and YYNGEE. This CDR3 has 18 residues. Trimming at V came to 4 bases and at J to 7 bases, leaving 16 bases not matched to a gene. Every bit of the isolated RNA underwent reverse transcription, so sequencing read expressed TCRB transcripts. Repertoires were generated with immunoSEQ multiplex PCR, while TCRdb's copy carries only in-frame clones and drops some. The sample lists 680,000 or so clones; roughly 16% were seen once. The chain carries TRBV9 and TRBJ2-5, with 13 nucleotides matching TRBD2. This clonotype was sampled from a man aged 18 to 35 in good health. Sequencing was performed on naive CD4+ T cells from blood. In DNA form, the CDR3 reads TGTGCCAGCAGCATAGGACTAGCGGGAGCATGGTCAGGGGTGACCCAGTACTTC. Translation gives CASSIGLAGAWSGVTQYF.